The 30 T cell receptor beta chains listed next were all sequenced from one sample in a study of CD8 T cells in Susac syndrome (dated by TCRdb to the late 2010s). Receptors were amplified or captured by the immunoSEQ multiplex PCR assay. RNA was extracted with the RNeasy kit and roughly 0.5 to 1 ug was reverse transcribed using random hexamers. TCRdb trimmed public reads at Q25 via fastp, called clones via MiXCR and kept in-frame beta chains. For every CDR3 protein sequence, its rows merge into one entry that carries the most common genes and DNA. This sample comprises over 120,000 distinct CDR3 sequences, approximately 94% of them detected only once. The ten largest clones represent 0.075% to 0.09% of the sample. The sequencing sample was made of CD4+ T cells from PBMCs. These receptor sequences come from a human donor in good health.

Only one count was recorded for this clonotype. The chain recombines TRBV3-1 with TRBJ1-1; TRBD1 is a possible D gene (6 bases). The germline V and J ends were trimmed by 4 bases and 1 base, with 13 bases remaining between them. CDR3 length: 15 residues. CDR1 LGHDT and CDR2 YNNKEL come from the germline V gene (reference sequence). The CDR3 DNA reads as TGTGCCAGCAGCCCCCAACAGGGCAGGAACACTGAAGCTTTCTTT. It yields the protein CASSPQQGRNTEAFF.

The chain recombines TRBV28 with TRBJ2-7; D is perhaps TRBD2 (6 bases). This CDR3 is built from 11 residues. Trimming pared 3 bases from V and 7 bases from J, leaving 7 bases between. The germline CDR1 and CDR2 sequences are MDHEN and SYDVKM. This CDR3 is CASSLEGEQYF. The CDR3 DNA reads as TGTGCCAGCAGTTTGGAGGGGGAGCAGTACTTC.

The chain has TRBV9 and TRBJ2-2; D possibly corresponds to TRBD2 (5 bases). CDR3 length: 15 amino acids. Germline V gene data show CDR1 as SGDLS and CDR2 as YYNGEE. V was clipped by 4 bases and J by 1 base, with 11 bases between them. CDR3 in amino acids: CASSRGLRNTGELFF. The DNA of the CDR3 is TGTGCCAGCAGCCGAGGGCTGCGGAACACCGGGGAGCTGTTTTTT.

V and J are TRBV5-1 and TRBJ1-2; 8 bases map to TRBD1. V shed 5 bases, J shed 2 bases, and the junction held 8 bases outside the gene matches. CDR1 is SGHRS, CDR2 YFSETQ, per germline. The CDR3 sequence is 15 residues long. CDR3 nucleotides: TGCGCCAGCAGATCTGACAGGGGATGGAACTATGGCTACACCTTC. It codes for CASRSDRGWNYGYTF.

J is TRBJ2-3 and V is TRBV11-3; D gene uncertain. The germline V gene has CDR1 SGHNT and CDR2 YENEEA. Trimming pared 5 bases from V and 0 bases from J, leaving 9 bases between. The CDR3 covers 14 residues. CDR3 region: CASSRYSSTDTQYF. The CDR3 DNA sequence: TGTGCCAGCAGCCGGTATTCTAGCACAGATACGCAGTATTTT.

The CDR3 DNA reads TGTGCCAGCAGTTTAACGCTAGCGTCCTACAATGAGCAGTTCTTC. Amino acid sequence: CASSLTLASYNEQFF. The chain couples TRBV27 to TRBJ2-1; a weak D match, TRBD2 (6 bases). The V end lost 2 bases, the J end lost 1 base, and 9 bases lay between the germline ends. This CDR3 has 15 amino acids. Germline V gene sequence: CDR1 MNHEY, CDR2 SMNVEV (reference sequence).

This clonotype was seen more than once but under ten times. The gene calls are TRBV3-1 and TRBJ2-7, with D unclear. The V gene's germline CDR1 is LGHDT and CDR2 YNNKEL (reference sequence). The CDR3 spans 13 residues. V was trimmed by 4 bases and J by 5 bases, leaving 12 bases between them. CDR3 DNA sequence: TGTGCCAGCAGCCCCCGTCTAGTCCACGAGCAGTACTTC. Encoded protein: CASSPRLVHEQYF.

The chain recombines TRBV15 with TRBJ2-5, with D perhaps being TRBD1 or TRBD2 (5 bases each). The germline gives CDR1 LNHNV, CDR2 YYDKDF (reference sequence). The CDR3 extends over 15 amino acids. Trimming left V 2 bases short and J 2 bases short, with 12 bases between. The DNA of the CDR3 is TGTGCCACCAGCAGAATCGGGGCCGGACAAGAGACCCAGTACTTC. This translates into CATSRIGAGQETQYF.

The chain is built from TRBV7-9 and TRBJ2-1, with TRBD1 as a possible D gene (6 bases). The CDR3 spans 13 residues. Germline CDR1 and CDR2: SEHNR and FQNEAQ (reference sequence). Deletions cut 8 bases from V and 4 bases from J, with 12 bases between. CDR3 bases: TGTGCCAGCCTGCCGGACAGTTACAATGAGCAGTTCTTC. Translation: CASLPDSYNEQFF.

The rearrangement uses TRBV4-2 and TRBJ2-3, with 11 bases identical to TRBD2. The V gene's germline CDR1 is LGHNA and CDR2 YNFKEQ. The V gene end was trimmed by 1 base and the J gene end by 1 base; junction bases not matched to a gene: 7. The CDR3 runs 18 residues. CDR3: CASSQVVAGGPGTDTQYF. CDR3 in DNA: TGTGCCAGCAGCCAAGTGGTAGCGGGAGGGCCGGGCACAGATACGCAGTATTTT.

The genes are TRBV12-3 or TRBV12-4 and TRBJ2-7; D is possibly TRBD2 (5 bases). Deletions cut 6 bases from V and 2 bases from J, with 17 bases between. This CDR3 is 15 amino acids long. The CDR3 coding sequence is TGTGCCAGCAGCTCTCGGGGTCCAGGAACCTACGAGCAGTACTTC. Its protein product is CASSSRGPGTYEQYF.

This chain joins TRBV30 and TRBJ1-1; D might be TRBD1 (5 bases). V dropped 5 bases and J dropped 0 bases, with 10 bases sitting between them. CDR3 length: 13 residues. The germline V gene has CDR1 GTSNPN and CDR2 SVGIG (reference sequence). The CDR3 reads CAWQGSVNTEAFF. The CDR3, as DNA: TGTGCCTGGCAGGGATCGGTGAACACTGAAGCTTTCTTT.

The chain is built from TRBV6-2 or TRBV6-3 and TRBJ1-5; D is perhaps TRBD1 (6 bases). CDR3 length: 15 amino acids. CDR1 is MNHEY, CDR2 SVGEGT, per germline. V was shortened by 0 bases and J by 3 bases, with 9 bases between the two germline ends. The CDR3 region is CASSYSQGFNQPQHF. As DNA, the CDR3 is TGTGCCAGCAGTTACTCACAGGGTTTCAATCAGCCCCAGCATTTT.

The chain is built from TRBV7-8 and TRBJ2-7; D might be TRBD1 (6 bases). From germline, CDR1 is SGHVS and CDR2 FQNEAQ. The CDR3 has 17 residues. Trimming left V 2 bases short and J 3 bases short, with 20 bases between. CDR3 bases: TGTGCCAGCAGCTTAAAGGCTGGGTTACAGGGTGGCTACGAGCAGTACTTC. It specifies CASSLKAGLQGGYEQYF. Full variable domain (remainder filled in from reference TRBV7-8 and TRBJ2-7): GAGVSQSPRYKVAKRGQDVALRCDPISGHVSLFWYQQALGQGPEFLTYFQNEAQLDKSGLPSDRFFAERPEGSVSTLKIQRTQQEDSAVYLCASSLKAGLQGGYEQYFGPGTRLTVT.

The CDR3: CSVEEGAGETQYF. The CDR3 DNA reads as TGCAGCGTTGAAGAGGGGGCAGGAGAGACCCAGTACTTC. The chain is built from TRBV29-1 and TRBJ2-5, with D perhaps TRBD1 (6 bases). The CDR3 consists of 13 residues. The germline CDR1 and CDR2 sequences are SQVTM and ANQGSEA. Trimming took off 0 bases at V and 4 bases at J, with 9 bases between the two ends.

This clonotype was detected only once. This sequence joins TRBV28 and TRBJ2-7; no firm D call. Germline V CDR1 and CDR2: MDHEN, SYDVKM. V lost 3 bases and J lost 3, with 6 bases in between. This CDR3 is built from 12 residues. Here the CDR3 DNA reads TGTGCCAGCAGTTTTAAATTCTACGAGCAGTACTTC. It codes for CASSFKFYEQYF.

This chain connects TRBV28 to TRBJ1-2, with D unclear. The germline gives CDR1 MDHEN, CDR2 SYDVKM. Trimming left V 4 bases short and J 5 bases short, with 11 bases between. The CDR3 runs 13 residues. The CDR3 region is CASSSVVSYGYTF. DNA of the CDR3: TGTGCCAGCAGTTCCGTCGTATCGTATGGCTACACCTTC.

The chain has TRBV6-4 and TRBJ1-1; possibly TRBD1 for D (5 bases). Trimming shortened V by 5 bases and J by 3 bases, and 13 bases separated the two germline ends. This CDR3 is 14 amino acids long. CDR1 is MRHNA, CDR2 SNTAGT, per germline. The CDR3 nucleotides read TGTGCCAGCAGTTTAGCCCCAGGGTACACTGAAGCTTTCTTT. Protein: CASSLAPGYTEAFF.

This chain joins TRBV2 and TRBJ2-5, with D tentatively TRBD1 (5 bases). V was pared by 1 base and J by 5 bases, with 11 bases between. This CDR3 comprises 14 residues. Germline V CDR1 and CDR2: SNHLY, FYNNEI. CDR3 sequence reads: CASSEVSGKETQYF. The CDR3 coding sequence is TGTGCCAGCAGTGAAGTTTCAGGGAAGGAGACCCAGTACTTC.

CDR3 bases: TGCGCCAGCAGCCATTTCGACAGGATTATGAACACTGAAGCTTTCTTT. Translated: CASSHFDRIMNTEAFF. The J gene is TRBJ1-1, the V gene TRBV4-1; a weak D match, TRBD1 (6 bases). The CDR3 has 16 residues. The ends were cut back, 3 bases at V and 0 bases at J, with 14 bases in the middle. Germline lookup yields CDR1 MGHRA and CDR2 YSYEKL.

J is TRBJ1-2 and V is TRBV11-2; D is unclear. Germline V gene data show CDR1 as SGHAT and CDR2 as FQNNGV. CDR3 length equals 15 residues. V dropped 0 bases and J dropped 4 bases, with 12 bases sitting between them. This CDR3 is CASSLDWQPTYGYTF. In DNA form, the CDR3 reads TGTGCCAGCAGCTTAGATTGGCAGCCTACCTATGGCTACACCTTC.

This chain joins TRBV4-2 and TRBJ2-1, with 7 bases aligning to TRBD2. The CDR3 totals 16 residues. The junction had 11 bases not matched to a gene; V was cut back by 3 bases and J by 6 bases. Germline V gene data show CDR1 as LGHNA and CDR2 as YNFKEQ. CDR3 in DNA: TGTGCCAGCAGCCAGGAGGGCGGGGGTTGGGGCAATGAGCAGTTCTTC. Translated: CASSQEGGGWGNEQFF.

This rearrangement joins TRBV25-1 to TRBJ2-3; 7 bases match TRBD2. The length of the CDR3 is 17 residues. The germline V gene encodes CDR1 MGHDK and CDR2 SYGVNS. V lost 4 bases and J lost 4; bases outside the gene matches: 14. The CDR3 sequence is CASSGRGGRLGSDTQYF. CDR3 DNA: TGTGCCAGCAGTGGAAGGGGAGGGCGCCTAGGGTCAGATACGCAGTATTTT.

The chain is built from TRBV9 and TRBJ1-2; 11 positions match TRBD1. V gave up 0 bases and J gave up 4 bases; unmatched junction bases: 11. The germline V gene encodes CDR1 SGDLS and CDR2 YYNGEE. There are 18 residues in the CDR3. CDR3 nucleotide sequence: TGTGCCAGCAGCGTAGTCGGGAGAAGGACAGGGGGCCGCTATGGCTACACCTTC. As protein: CASSVVGRRTGGRYGYTF. Looking up the rest from reference TRBV9 and TRBJ1-2 gives the full variable domain: DSGVTQTPKHLITATGQRVTLRCSPRSGDLSVYWYQQSLDQGLQFLIQYYNGEERAKGNILERFSAQQFPDLHSELNLSSLELGDSALYFCASSVVGRRTGGRYGYTFGSGTRLTVV.

The V call is TRBV4-1, the J call TRBJ1-2; D call uncertain. Trimming took off 4 bases at V and 4 bases at J, with 10 bases between the two ends. Looked up from germline, CDR1 is MGHRA and CDR2 is YSYEKL. The CDR3 runs to 13 residues. The CDR3 DNA reads as TGCGCCAGCAGCCCCTTAGGGTTCTATGGCTACACCTTC. Translating gives CASSPLGFYGYTF.

The chain employs TRBV20-1 and TRBJ2-3; no clear D gene. The CDR3 covers 13 residues. V was shortened by 0 bases and J by 5 bases, with 9 bases between the two germline ends. The V gene's germline CDR1 is DFQATT and CDR2 SNEGSKA (reference sequence). The CDR3 spells CSARDPFGDTQYF. Here the CDR3 DNA reads TGCAGTGCTAGAGATCCCTTCGGAGATACGCAGTATTTT.

This chain links TRBV6-6 with TRBJ2-1; 10 bases match TRBD2. The trim removed 5 bases at V and 5 bases at J, leaving 9 bases unmatched. Germline-derived CDR1 and CDR2 are MNHNY and SVGAGI (reference sequence). The CDR3 is 16 residues long. The CDR3 protein is CASSPLGLAGDNEQFF. CDR3 nucleotide sequence: TGTGCCAGCAGTCCCCTCGGCCTAGCGGGAGACAATGAGCAGTTCTTC.

This clonotype was seen a single time. This chain uses TRBV2 with TRBJ1-4; 8 nucleotides align to TRBD1. Germline V gene lookup returns CDR1 SNHLY and CDR2 FYNNEI. This CDR3 is built from 14 residues. V shed 6 bases and J 5 bases; nucleotides not matched to a gene: 5. The CDR3 DNA follows: TGTGCCAGCAGGGACAGGGTCATGAATGAAAAACTGTTTTTT. Translation: CASRDRVMNEKLFF.

V is TRBV15 and J is TRBJ2-7, with 7 bases aligning to TRBD2. The germline gives CDR1 LNHNV, CDR2 YYDKDF (reference sequence). Germline trimming cut 5 bases from V and 2 bases from J; bases unmatched to any gene: 12. This CDR3 region has 16 residues. This CDR3 reads CATSGRWEGTAYEQYF. CDR3 nucleotides: TGTGCCACCAGCGGCCGTTGGGAGGGTACCGCCTACGAGCAGTACTTC.

The chain combines TRBV19 with TRBJ2-2, with D maybe TRBD2 (6 bases). The CDR3 spans 14 residues. The V end lost 5 bases, the J end lost 0 bases, and 7 bases lay between the germline ends. Germline V CDR1 and CDR2: LNHDA, SQIVND (reference sequence). As DNA, the CDR3 is TGTGCCAGTAGTGGGGAGGCGAACACCGGGGAGCTGTTTTTT. It translates to CASSGEANTGELFF.